This is a list of T cell receptor beta chains from one sample in a study of cytomegalovirus exposure and HLA in healthy donors. Sequencing used immunoSEQ multiplex PCR; TCRdb keeps in-frame clones, though not all of them. The table shows 180,000 or so clones, with about 9% occurring only once. The specimen sequenced was PBMCs. The source of these receptors is a woman under 40 in good health and CMV-seropositive. CDR3s include the opening cysteine and the closing phenylalanine or tryptophan. Each record gives: CDR3 protein, CDR3 DNA, D gene, V gene, CDR3 length, clone size, J gene. The D gene is left open where the match is weak. Where a row states a size, it is once, few, many or the class of an expanded clone; other rows omit it.

CAEGQIDNYGYTF,TGTGCCGAAGGACAGATAGATAACTATGGCTACACCTTC,-,TRBV30,13,few,TRBJ1-2
CASSLSGSSYNEQFF,TGTGCCAGCAGCTTAAGTGGGAGCTCCTACAATGAGCAGTTCTTC,-,TRBV11-2,15,-,TRBJ2-1
CASSEPQRSEQFF,TGTGCCAGCAGCGAGCCACAGCGGAGTGAGCAGTTCTTC,-,TRBV2,13,-,TRBJ2-1
CASSLGRTVNEKLFF,TGTGCCAGTAGTTTAGGGCGGACAGTAAATGAAAAACTGTTTTTT,-,TRBV19,15,-,TRBJ1-4
CASSLVGSGRAGEQYF,TGCGCCAGCAGCTTGGTGGGTAGCGGGAGGGCCGGCGAGCAGTACTTC,TRBD2,TRBV5-1,16,few,TRBJ2-7
CASTQGSNEKLFF,TGTGCCAGCACACAGGGATCTAATGAAAAACTGTTTTTT,-,TRBV6-1,13,few,TRBJ1-4
CASSVAGGSSTDTQYF,TGTGCCAGCAGCGTAGCAGGGGGATCTAGCACAGATACGCAGTATTTT,TRBD1,TRBV9,16,-,TRBJ2-3
CASSLAARVGQPQHF,TGTGCCAGCAGCTTGGCCGCCAGGGTAGGGCAGCCCCAGCATTTT,-,TRBV5-6,15,few,TRBJ1-5
CASRFPGLAGGTSF,TGTGCAAGTCGCTTCCCGGGACTAGCGGGAGGGACGTCCTTC,-,TRBV12-2,14,-,TRBJ2-7
CASDLRRGEGKLFF,TGCGCCAGCGATTTACGGCGGGGGGAAGGGAAACTGTTTTTT,-,TRBV5-1,14,few,TRBJ1-4
CASREQGTNYGYTF,TGTGCCAGTAGGGAACAGGGAACAAACTATGGCTACACCTTC,-,TRBV19,14,-,TRBJ1-2
CSVERGGNTEAFF,TGCAGCGTTGAAAGGGGGGGGAACACTGAAGCTTTCTTT,-,TRBV29-1,13,few,TRBJ1-1
CASSLGTPYEQYF,TGTGCCAGCAGCCTGGGGACTCCCTACGAGCAGTACTTC,-,TRBV5-6,13,-,TRBJ2-7
CATRPTGNTGELFF,TGTGCCACCCGACCTACAGGGAACACCGGGGAGCTGTTTTTT,-,TRBV28,14,few,TRBJ2-2
CASSEWQGETQYF,TGTGCCAGCAGTGAATGGCAGGGTGAGACCCAGTACTTC,-,TRBV6-1,13,-,TRBJ2-5
CASSHTGGEQYF,TGTGCCAGCAGCCACACAGGGGGCGAGCAGTACTTC,TRBD1,TRBV2,12,few,TRBJ2-7
CASSSTRQGDTEAFF,TGCGCCAGCAGCTCCACCCGACAGGGCGACACTGAAGCTTTCTTT,TRBD1,TRBV5-1,15,-,TRBJ1-1
CAWSTGGGYGYTF,TGTGCCTGGAGTACAGGGGGCGGCTATGGCTACACCTTC,TRBD1,TRBV30,13,few,TRBJ1-2
CASRVRQMNTEAFF,TGTGCCAGTAGGGTAAGACAGATGAACACTGAAGCTTTCTTT,-,TRBV19,14,-,TRBJ1-1
CAWSRSATANYGYTF,TGTGCCTGGAGTAGATCTGCAACTGCTAACTATGGCTACACCTTC,-,TRBV30,15,-,TRBJ1-2
CASSDVAYEQYF,TGCGCCAGCAGTGACGTTGCCTACGAGCAGTACTTC,-,TRBV10-2,12,-,TRBJ2-7
CASSLGGGLYNEQFF,TGTGCCAGCAGCTTAGGGGGCGGCCTCTACAATGAGCAGTTCTTC,-,TRBV7-8,15,-,TRBJ2-1
CASSRQATDYEQYF,TGTGCCAGTAGTCGACAGGCCACAGACTACGAGCAGTACTTC,-,TRBV19,14,-,TRBJ2-7
CASMTRAGWLEQFF,TGTGCCAGCATGACTAGAGCGGGATGGTTGGAGCAGTTCTTC,TRBD2,TRBV2,14,few,TRBJ2-1
CASSEPGGPRYNEQFF,TGTGCCAGCAGTGAACCCGGAGGCCCTAGGTACAATGAGCAGTTCTTC,-,TRBV6-1,16,-,TRBJ2-1
CASSVPGLGAYNEQFF,TGTGCCAGCTCGGTCCCTGGACTGGGAGCCTACAATGAGCAGTTCTTC,-,TRBV27,16,-,TRBJ2-1
CATSVLAGGRETQYF,TGTGCCACCAGCGTTTTGGCAGGGGGCAGGGAGACCCAGTACTTC,TRBD1,TRBV15,15,few,TRBJ2-5
CASSFLGGRNEQYF,TGTGCCAGCAGCTTCCTAGGGGGCCGTAACGAGCAGTACTTC,TRBD1,TRBV11-1,14,few,TRBJ2-7
CASSPIRDRKQETQYF,TGTGCCAGCTCACCAATCCGGGACAGGAAACAAGAGACCCAGTACTTC,TRBD1,TRBV18,16,few,TRBJ2-5
CASSLGQGGETQYF,TGTGCCAGCAGTTTGGGACAGGGCGGAGAGACCCAGTACTTC,TRBD1,TRBV2,14,-,TRBJ2-5
CASSMTGGINEKLFF,TGCGCCAGCAGCATGACAGGGGGCATTAATGAAAAACTGTTTTTT,TRBD1,TRBV5-1,15,few,TRBJ1-4
CASSYSVAGGPHEQYF,TGTGCCAGCAGTTACTCGGTAGCGGGAGGGCCACACGAGCAGTACTTC,TRBD2,TRBV6-5,16,-,TRBJ2-7
CTSSGRGRYEQYF,TGCACCAGCAGCGGCAGGGGCCGCTACGAGCAGTACTTC,-,TRBV1,13,-,TRBJ2-7
CAISPEGLFIDEQFF,TGTGCCATCAGTCCAGAGGGCTTATTTATCGATGAGCAGTTCTTC,-,TRBV10-3,15,-,TRBJ2-1
CASSEPPYGGTETDTQYF,TGTGCCAGCAGTGAACCTCCCTACGGAGGGACTGAGACAGATACGCAGTATTTT,-,TRBV2,18,-,TRBJ2-3
CASSLASGTIAETQYF,TGTGCCAGCAGCTTAGCTTCCGGGACAATCGCGGAGACCCAGTACTTC,-,TRBV7-9,16,-,TRBJ2-5
CASSIGTSGNTGELFF,TGTGCCAGTAGTATAGGCACTAGCGGGAACACCGGGGAGCTGTTTTTT,TRBD2,TRBV19,16,-,TRBJ2-2
CASSRTTSGSRVGDTQYF,TGTGCCAGCAGCCGAACAACTAGCGGGAGCCGGGTTGGAGATACGCAGTATTTT,TRBD2,TRBV9,18,few,TRBJ2-3
CATGERDGYTF,TGTGCCACCGGGGAGAGAGATGGCTACACCTTC,-,TRBV18,11,few,TRBJ1-2
CASSLGSGRAGDNEQFF,TGTGCCAGCAGCTTAGGTAGCGGGAGGGCCGGGGACAATGAGCAGTTCTTC,TRBD2,TRBV7-9,17,-,TRBJ2-1
CASSSLTSRSFKQYF,TGCGCCAGCAGCTCCCTGACTAGCCGGAGCTTCAAGCAGTACTTC,TRBD2,TRBV5-1,15,few,TRBJ2-7
CASSLQGADTGELFF,TGTGCCAGCAGCCTCCAGGGGGCGGACACCGGGGAGCTGTTTTTT,TRBD1,TRBV11-2,15,-,TRBJ2-2
CASSTHAGETQYF,TGCGCCAGCAGCACCCACGCGGGCGAGACCCAGTACTTC,-,TRBV5-1,13,-,TRBJ2-5
CASSNFLVQGFGYTF,TGTGCCAGTAGTAACTTTTTAGTACAGGGATTCGGCTACACCTTC,-,TRBV19,15,-,TRBJ1-2
CASSVGASSDQETQYF,TGTGCCAGCAGCGTAGGGGCCTCTTCTGACCAAGAGACCCAGTACTTC,-,TRBV9,16,-,TRBJ2-5
CASSWGVVSSYEQYF,TGTGCCAGCAGCTGGGGGGTAGTAAGCTCCTACGAGCAGTACTTC,-,TRBV5-5,15,-,TRBJ2-7
CASSLGGQTNEKLFF,TGTGCCAGCAGCTTGGGGGGACAGACAAATGAAAAACTGTTTTTT,TRBD1,TRBV5-4,15,-,TRBJ1-4
CASSGRAGVIGETQYF,TGTGCCAGCAGTGGACGAGCGGGAGTGATCGGAGAGACCCAGTACTTC,TRBD2,TRBV27,16,-,TRBJ2-5
CSVGTSGAGGNGYTF,TGCAGCGTTGGGACCTCTGGGGCCGGTGGTAATGGCTACACCTTC,-,TRBV29-1,15,-,TRBJ1-2
CASSPGTNYGYTF,TGTGCCAGCAGCCCCGGGACAAACTATGGCTACACCTTC,-,TRBV14,13,-,TRBJ1-2
CASSIEGTGGSDGYTF,TGTGCCAGTAGTATAGAAGGGACAGGGGGCTCGGACGGCTACACCTTC,TRBD1,TRBV19,16,-,TRBJ1-2
CASSGQGYAEAFF,TGCGCCAGCTCGGGACAGGGGTACGCTGAAGCTTTCTTT,TRBD1,TRBV10-2,13,-,TRBJ1-1
CASSLLSADTDTQYF,TGCGCCAGCAGCTTGTTAAGCGCGGACACAGATACGCAGTATTTT,-,TRBV5-1,15,few,TRBJ2-3
CASSPSVSGKVDEQYF,TGTGCCAGCAGCCCCTCTGTTTCGGGTAAGGTTGACGAGCAGTACTTC,-,TRBV5-4,16,few,TRBJ2-7
CASSFQEGWDTKLFF,TGTGCCAGCAGCTTTCAAGAGGGTTGGGATACAAAACTGTTTTTT,-,TRBV5-6,15,-,TRBJ1-4